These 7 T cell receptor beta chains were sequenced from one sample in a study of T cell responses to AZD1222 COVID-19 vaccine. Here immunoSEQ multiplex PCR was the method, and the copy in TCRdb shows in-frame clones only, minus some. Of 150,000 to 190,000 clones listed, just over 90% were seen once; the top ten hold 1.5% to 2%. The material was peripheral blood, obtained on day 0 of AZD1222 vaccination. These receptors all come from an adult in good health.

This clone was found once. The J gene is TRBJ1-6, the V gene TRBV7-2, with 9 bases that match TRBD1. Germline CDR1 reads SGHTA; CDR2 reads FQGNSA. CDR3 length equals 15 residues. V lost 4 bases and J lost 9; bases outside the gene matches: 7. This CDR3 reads CASSYRDRVSSPLHF. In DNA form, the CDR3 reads TGTGCCAGCAGCTACCGGGACAGGGTTTCTTCACCCCTCCACTTT.

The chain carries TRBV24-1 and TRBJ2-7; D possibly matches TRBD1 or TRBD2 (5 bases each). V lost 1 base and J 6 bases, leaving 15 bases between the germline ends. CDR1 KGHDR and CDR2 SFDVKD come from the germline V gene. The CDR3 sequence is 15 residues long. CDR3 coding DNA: TGTGCCACCAGTGATTTCGGGGCAGGGTTAAGCGAGCAGTACTTC. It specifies CATSDFGAGLSEQYF.

The CDR3 region has the DNA TGTGCCAGCAGCCGAGGACTGAATCAGCCCCAGCATTTT. It codes for CASSRGLNQPQHF. The rearrangement links TRBV6-5 to TRBJ1-5; no clear D gene. The CDR3 totals 13 residues. CDR1 and CDR2 from the germline V gene are MNHEY and SVGAGI. Trimming left V 6 bases short and J 4 bases short, with 10 bases between.

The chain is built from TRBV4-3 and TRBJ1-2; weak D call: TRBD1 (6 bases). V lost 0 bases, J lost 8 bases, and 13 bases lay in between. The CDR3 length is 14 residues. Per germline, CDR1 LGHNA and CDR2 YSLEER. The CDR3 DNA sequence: TGCGCCAGCAGCCAAGAGGAGGACAGCAGGGGCTACACCTTC. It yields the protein CASSQEEDSRGYTF.

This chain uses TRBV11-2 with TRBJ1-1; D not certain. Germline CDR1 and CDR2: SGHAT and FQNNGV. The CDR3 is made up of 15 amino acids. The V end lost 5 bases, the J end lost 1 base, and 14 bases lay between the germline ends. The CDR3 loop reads CASSHWGFGNTEAFF. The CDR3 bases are TGTGCCAGCAGCCACTGGGGTTTCGGGAACACTGAAGCTTTCTTT.

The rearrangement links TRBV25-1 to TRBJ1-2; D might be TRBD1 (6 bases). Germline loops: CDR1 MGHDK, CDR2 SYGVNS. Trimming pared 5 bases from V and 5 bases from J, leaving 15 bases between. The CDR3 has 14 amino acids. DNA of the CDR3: TGTGCCAGCAGTTCCCCCGGGACACTATATGGCTACACCTTC. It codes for CASSSPGTLYGYTF.

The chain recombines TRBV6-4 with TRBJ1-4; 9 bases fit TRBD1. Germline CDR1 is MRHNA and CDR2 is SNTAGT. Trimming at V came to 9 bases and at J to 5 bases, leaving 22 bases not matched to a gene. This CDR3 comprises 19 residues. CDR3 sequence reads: CARISKATGGDLPNEKLFF. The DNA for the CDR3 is TGTGCCAGAATATCAAAGGCGACAGGGGGAGATTTACCAAATGAAAAACTGTTTTTT.